These 3 T cell receptor beta chains were sequenced from one sample in a study of blood T cell repertoires in COVID-19. TCRdb's table, derived via immunoSEQ multiplex PCR, lists solely in-frame clones and lacks some. The repertoire holds about 270,000 clones, 81% seen once, with roughly 2.9% in the top ten. What was sequenced was peripheral blood. The receptors shown here come from a woman aged 55-69 years with active or convalescent COVID-19.

This clone occurred once. The V and J genes are TRBV9 and TRBJ1-2; D is possibly TRBD1 (6 bases). This CDR3 spans 15 amino acids. Germline V gene sequence: CDR1 SGDLS, CDR2 YYNGEE. The V gene lost 4 bases and the J gene lost 1 base, with 14 bases spanning the gap. CDR3 coding DNA: TGTGCCAGCAGCCCCAGCTCGGACAGTAACTATGGCTACACCTTC. Translation gives CASSPSSDSNYGYTF.

V and J are TRBV10-3 and TRBJ1-1; tentatively, D is TRBD1 (6 bases). V lost 6 bases and J 3 bases, leaving 14 bases between the germline ends. The CDR3 loop spans 14 amino acids. The germline gives CDR1 ENHRY, CDR2 SYGVKD. The CDR3 spells CAIRDRSEDTEAFF. The DNA for the CDR3 is TGTGCCATCAGGGACAGAAGTGAGGACACTGAAGCTTTCTTT.

The chain uses TRBV7-9 and TRBJ2-1; 10 bases agree with TRBD2. Germline CDR1 SEHNR, CDR2 FQNEAQ (reference sequence). The CDR3 loop spans 17 amino acids. V shed 4 bases and J 9 bases; nucleotides not matched to a gene: 15. The CDR3 loop reads CASSSRVGIAGGSEQFF. In DNA form, the CDR3 reads TGTGCCAGCAGCTCCCGAGTGGGGATAGCGGGGGGTAGTGAGCAGTTCTTC.